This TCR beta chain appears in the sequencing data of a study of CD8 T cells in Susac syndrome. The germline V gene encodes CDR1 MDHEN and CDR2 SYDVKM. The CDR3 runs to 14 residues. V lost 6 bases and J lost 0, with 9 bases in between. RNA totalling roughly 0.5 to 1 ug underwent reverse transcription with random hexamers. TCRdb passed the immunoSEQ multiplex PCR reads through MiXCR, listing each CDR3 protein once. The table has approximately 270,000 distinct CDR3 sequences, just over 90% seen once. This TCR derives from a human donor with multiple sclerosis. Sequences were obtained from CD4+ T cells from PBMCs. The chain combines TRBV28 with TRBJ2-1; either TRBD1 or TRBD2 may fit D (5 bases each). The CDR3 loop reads CASSHGGSYNEQFF. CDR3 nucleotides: TGTGCCAGCAGCCATGGGGGCTCCTACAATGAGCAGTTCTTC.